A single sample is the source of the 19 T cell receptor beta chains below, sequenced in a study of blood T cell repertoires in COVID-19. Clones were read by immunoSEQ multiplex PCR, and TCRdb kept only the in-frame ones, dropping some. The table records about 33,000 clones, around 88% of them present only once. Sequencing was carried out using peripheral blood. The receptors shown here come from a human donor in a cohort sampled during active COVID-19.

CDR3 protein: CASSWEATRRAETQYF. CDR3 nucleotides: TGTGCCAGCAGCTGGGAGGCGACTAGGAGGGCAGAGACCCAGTACTTC. V is TRBV5-5 and J is TRBJ2-5; TRBD2 is a possible D gene (6 bases). The CDR3 covers 16 residues. CDR1 and CDR2 from the germline V gene are SGHKS and YYEKEE (reference sequence). Trimming took 3 bases from V and 4 from J, leaving 19 bases between them. The complete variable domain, with remaining parts taken from reference TRBV5-5 and TRBJ2-5, reads DAGVTQSPTHLIKTRGQQVTLRCSPISGHKSVSWYQQVLGQGPQFIFQYYEKEERGRGNFPDRFSARQFPNYSSELNVNALLLGDSALYLCASSWEATRRAETQYFGPGTRLLVL.

The CDR3 DNA reads TGTGCCAGCAGTGGGGAAGGGGGAGGGATTGGAGATACGCAGTATTTT. Translation: CASSGEGGGIGDTQYF. The chain joins TRBV2 to TRBJ2-3; D is possibly TRBD2 (7 bases). CDR1 is SNHLY, CDR2 FYNNEI, per germline. This CDR3 contains 16 residues. V lost 4 bases and J 5 bases, leaving 19 bases between the germline ends.

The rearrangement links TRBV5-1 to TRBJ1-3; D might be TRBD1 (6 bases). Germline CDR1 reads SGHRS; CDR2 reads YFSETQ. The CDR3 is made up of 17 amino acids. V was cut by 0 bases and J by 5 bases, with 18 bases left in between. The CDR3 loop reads CASSLAFGRGPRNTIYF. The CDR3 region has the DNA TGCGCCAGCAGCTTGGCATTCGGCAGGGGCCCACGAAACACCATATATTTT.

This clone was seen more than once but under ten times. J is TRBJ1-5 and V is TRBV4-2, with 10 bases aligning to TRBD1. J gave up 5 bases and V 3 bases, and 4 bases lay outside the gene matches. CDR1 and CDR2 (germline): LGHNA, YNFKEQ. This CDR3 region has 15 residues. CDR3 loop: CASSHLGTGDQPQHF. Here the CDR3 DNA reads TGTGCCAGCAGCCATTTAGGGACAGGGGATCAGCCCCAGCATTTT.

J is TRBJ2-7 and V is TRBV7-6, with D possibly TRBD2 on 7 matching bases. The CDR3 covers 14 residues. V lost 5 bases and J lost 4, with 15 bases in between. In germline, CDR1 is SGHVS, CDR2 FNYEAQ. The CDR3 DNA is TGTGCCAGCAGCCCCGCGGGGGCGGTTTACGAGCAGTACTTC. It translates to CASSPAGAVYEQYF.

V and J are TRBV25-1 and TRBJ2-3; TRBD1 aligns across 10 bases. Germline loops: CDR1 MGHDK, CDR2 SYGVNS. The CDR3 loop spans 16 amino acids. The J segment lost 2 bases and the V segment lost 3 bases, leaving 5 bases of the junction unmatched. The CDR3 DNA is TGTGCCAGCAGTGATCCGGGACAGGGGAACACAGATACGCAGTATTTT. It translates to CASSDPGQGNTDTQYF. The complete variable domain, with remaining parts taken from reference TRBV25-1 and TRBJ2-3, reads EADIYQTPRYLVIGTGKKITLECSQTMGHDKMYWYQQDPGMELHLIHYSYGVNSTEKGDLSSESTVSRIRTEHFPLTLESARPSHTSQYLCASSDPGQGNTDTQYFGPGTRLTVL.

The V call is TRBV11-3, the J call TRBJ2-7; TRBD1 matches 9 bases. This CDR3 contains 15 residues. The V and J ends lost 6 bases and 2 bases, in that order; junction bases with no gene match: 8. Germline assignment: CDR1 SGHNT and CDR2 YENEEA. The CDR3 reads CASSLTGGEAYEQYF. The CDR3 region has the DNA TGTGCCAGCAGTCTAACAGGGGGCGAGGCCTACGAGCAGTACTTC. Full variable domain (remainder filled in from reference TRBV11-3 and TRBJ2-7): EAGVVQSPRYKIIEKKQPVAFWCNPISGHNTLYWYLQNLGQGPELLIRYENEEAVDDSQLPKDRFSAERLKGVDSTLKIQPAELGDSAVYLCASSLTGGEAYEQYFGPGTRLTVT.

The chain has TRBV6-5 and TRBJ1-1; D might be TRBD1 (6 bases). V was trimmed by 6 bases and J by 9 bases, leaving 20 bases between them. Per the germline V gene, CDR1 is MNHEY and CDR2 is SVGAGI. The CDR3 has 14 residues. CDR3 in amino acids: CASSPGQWEGQAFF. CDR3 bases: TGTGCCAGCAGCCCCGGACAGTGGGAGGGGCAAGCTTTCTTT.

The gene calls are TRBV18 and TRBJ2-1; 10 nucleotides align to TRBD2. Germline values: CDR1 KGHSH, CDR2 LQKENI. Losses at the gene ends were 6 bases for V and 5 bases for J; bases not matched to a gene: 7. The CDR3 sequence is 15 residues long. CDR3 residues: CASSRSGRGNNEQFF. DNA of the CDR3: TGTGCCAGCTCGCGGAGCGGGAGGGGGAACAATGAGCAGTTCTTC.

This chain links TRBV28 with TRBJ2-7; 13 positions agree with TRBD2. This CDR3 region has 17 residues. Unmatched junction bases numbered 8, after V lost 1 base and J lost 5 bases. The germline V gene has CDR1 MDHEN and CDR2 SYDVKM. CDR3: CASSLSGLAGVLDEQYF. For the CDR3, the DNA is TGTGCCAGCAGTTTATCAGGACTAGCGGGAGTCTTAGACGAGCAGTACTTC.

CDR3 protein: CASSFPGQSEKLFF. As DNA, the CDR3 is TGTGCCAGCAGCTTTCCGGGACAGTCTGAAAAACTGTTTTTT. This chain connects TRBV5-4 to TRBJ1-4; the match to TRBD1 covers 7 bases. V lost 2 bases and J lost 7; bases outside the gene matches: 5. Germline CDR1 SGHNT, CDR2 YYREEE (reference sequence). The CDR3 is 14 amino acids.

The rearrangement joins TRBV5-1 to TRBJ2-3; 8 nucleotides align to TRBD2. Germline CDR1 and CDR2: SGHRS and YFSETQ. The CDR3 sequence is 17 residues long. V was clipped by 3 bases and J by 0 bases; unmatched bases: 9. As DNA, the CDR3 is TGCGCCAGCAGCTCCCACCCCGTAGCGGGGAGCACAGATACGCAGTATTTT. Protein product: CASSSHPVAGSTDTQYF.

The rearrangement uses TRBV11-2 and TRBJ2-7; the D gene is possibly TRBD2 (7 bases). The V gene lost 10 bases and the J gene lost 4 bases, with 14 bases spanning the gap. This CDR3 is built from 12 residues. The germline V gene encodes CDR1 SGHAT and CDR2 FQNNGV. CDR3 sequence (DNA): TGTGCCACTTACGAGGGGGGGTACGAGCAGTACTTC. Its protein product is CATYEGGYEQYF.

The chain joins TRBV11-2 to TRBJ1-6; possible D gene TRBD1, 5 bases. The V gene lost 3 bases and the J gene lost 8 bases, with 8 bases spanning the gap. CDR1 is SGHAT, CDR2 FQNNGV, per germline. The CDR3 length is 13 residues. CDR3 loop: CASSLGGDSPLHF. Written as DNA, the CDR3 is TGTGCCAGCAGCTTGGGGGGTGATTCACCCCTCCACTTT.

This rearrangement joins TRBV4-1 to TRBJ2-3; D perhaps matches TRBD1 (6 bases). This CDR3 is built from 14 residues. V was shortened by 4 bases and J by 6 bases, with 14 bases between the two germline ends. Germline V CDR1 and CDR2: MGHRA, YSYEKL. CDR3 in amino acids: CASSLDRIGDTQYF. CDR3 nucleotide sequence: TGCGCCAGCAGCCTGGACAGAATTGGGGATACGCAGTATTTT.

The CDR3 is CASRRDRGVTEAFF. CDR3 coding DNA: TGTGCCAGCAGGCGAGACAGGGGGGTCACTGAAGCTTTCTTT. The chain couples TRBV6-5 to TRBJ1-1, with TRBD1 identical over 9 bases. V gave up 6 bases and J gave up 4 bases; unmatched junction bases: 6. This CDR3 has 14 amino acids. Looked up from germline, CDR1 is MNHEY and CDR2 is SVGAGI.

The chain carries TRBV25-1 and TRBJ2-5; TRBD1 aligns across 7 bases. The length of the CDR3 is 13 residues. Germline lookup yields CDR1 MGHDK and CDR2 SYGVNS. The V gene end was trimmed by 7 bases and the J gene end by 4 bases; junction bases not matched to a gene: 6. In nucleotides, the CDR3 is TGTGCCAGCACTCCACAGGGGTCAGAGACCCAGTACTTC. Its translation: CASTPQGSETQYF.

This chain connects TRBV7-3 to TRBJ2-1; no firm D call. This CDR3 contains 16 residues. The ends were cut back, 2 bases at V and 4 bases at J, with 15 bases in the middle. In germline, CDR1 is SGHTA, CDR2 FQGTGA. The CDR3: CASSLAAVGTYNEQFF. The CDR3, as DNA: TGTGCCAGCAGCTTAGCCGCGGTCGGAACATACAATGAGCAGTTCTTC.

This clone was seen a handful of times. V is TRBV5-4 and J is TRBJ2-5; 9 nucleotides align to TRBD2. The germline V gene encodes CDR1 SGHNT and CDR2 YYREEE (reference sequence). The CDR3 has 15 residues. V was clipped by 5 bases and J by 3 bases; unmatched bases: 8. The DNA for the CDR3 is TGTGCCAGCAGACCCGTAGCGGGGGAGGAAGAGACCCAGTACTTC. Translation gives CASRPVAGEEETQYF.